This T cell receptor (beta chain) was identified in a study of shared clonotypes between healthy human individuals. Study information: Those who served as donors were a couple of women and a few men between the ages of 18 and 49.

Details on this clone: Its antigen remains unknown.

Genomic DNA of each subset was evenly split across several immunoSEQ plates. Original handling: Filtering of immunoSEQ junctional sequences could not match full-length read filtering. Libraries were prepared by immunoSEQ multiplex PCR; TCRdb keeps only in-frame clonotypes and omits some of them. That table gives V, J and clone size, and the DNA gave D and trimming. Among approximately 470,000 clones, around 80% were seen once, and the ten largest hold about 12%. General study results and limits: Sampling involved blood alone; tissue repertoires likely differ.

This CDR3 is 15 amino acids long. V dropped 6 bases and J dropped 1 base, with 14 bases sitting between them. Germline assignment: CDR1 LNHDA and CDR2 SQIVND (reference sequence). This TCR was recovered from a woman aged 40 to 50 in good health. Some clones in this sample may be carry-over from other donors' samples. Material: PBMCs. The rearrangement joins TRBV19 to TRBJ2-3; weak D call: TRBD2 (6 bases). The CDR3 DNA sequence: TGTGCCAGTAGGAACGGGAGAGGAGGCACAGATACGCAGTATTTT. This translates into CASRNGRGGTDTQYF.